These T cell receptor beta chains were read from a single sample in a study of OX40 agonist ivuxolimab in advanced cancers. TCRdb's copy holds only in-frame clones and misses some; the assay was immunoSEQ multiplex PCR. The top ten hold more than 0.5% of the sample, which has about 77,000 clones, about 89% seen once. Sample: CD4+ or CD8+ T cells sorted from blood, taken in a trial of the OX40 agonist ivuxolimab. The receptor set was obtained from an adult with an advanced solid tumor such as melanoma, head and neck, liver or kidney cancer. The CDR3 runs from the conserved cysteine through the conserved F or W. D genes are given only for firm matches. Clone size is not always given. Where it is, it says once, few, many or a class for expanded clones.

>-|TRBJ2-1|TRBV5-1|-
CASSLGAGANEQFF
TGCGCCAGCAGCCTGGGGGCGGGAGCCAATGAGCAGTTCTTC
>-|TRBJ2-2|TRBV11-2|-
CASSLVGTGELFF
TGTGCCAGCAGCTTAGTGGGCACCGGGGAGCTGTTTTTT
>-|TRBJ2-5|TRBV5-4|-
CASSSRALGGTQYF
TGTGCCAGCAGCTCCCGGGCCCTGGGGGGGACCCAGTACTTC
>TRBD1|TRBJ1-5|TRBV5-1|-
CASSLQTGPNQPQHF
TGCGCCAGCAGCTTGCAGACAGGGCCTAATCAGCCCCAGCATTTT
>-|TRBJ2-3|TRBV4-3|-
CASSQDERGTQYF
TGCGCCAGCAGCCAAGATGAACGGGGTACGCAGTATTTT
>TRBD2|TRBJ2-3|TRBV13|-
CASGGDTDTQYF
TGTGCCAGCGGGGGGGACACAGATACGCAGTATTTT
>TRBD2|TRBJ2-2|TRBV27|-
CASSPRGGTTGELFF
TGTGCCAGCAGTCCCCGGGGGGGGACTACCGGGGAGCTGTTTTTT
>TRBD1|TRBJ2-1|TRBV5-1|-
CASSSQGSNEQFF
TGCGCCAGCAGCTCACAGGGGTCGAATGAGCAGTTCTTC
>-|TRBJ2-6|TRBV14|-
CASSQDPISGANVLTF
TGTGCCAGCAGCCAAGATCCAATCTCTGGGGCCAACGTCCTGACTTTC
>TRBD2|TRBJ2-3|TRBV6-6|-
CASRLAGGVTDTQYF
TGTGCCAGCAGACTAGCGGGGGGGGTCACAGATACGCAGTATTTT
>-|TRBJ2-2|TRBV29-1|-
CSTYRPHTGELFF
TGCAGCACCTACAGGCCACACACCGGGGAGCTGTTTTTT
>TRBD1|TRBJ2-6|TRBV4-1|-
CASSLYPRGRRRGANVLTF
TGCGCCAGCAGCCTTTACCCCAGGGGGCGCCGGCGTGGGGCCAACGTCCTGACTTTC
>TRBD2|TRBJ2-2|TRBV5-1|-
CASSFGLAESTGELFF
TGCGCCAGCAGCTTCGGACTAGCAGAATCCACCGGGGAGCTGTTTTTT
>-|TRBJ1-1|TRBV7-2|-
CASSFARGNTEAFF
TGTGCCAGCAGCTTCGCCAGGGGAAACACTGAAGCTTTCTTT
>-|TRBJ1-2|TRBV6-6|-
CASRPDGGHGYTF
TGTGCCAGCAGACCCGATGGGGGGCATGGCTACACCTTC
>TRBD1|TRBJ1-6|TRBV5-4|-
CASRTGTGEYSPLHF
TGTGCCAGCAGAACCGGGACAGGGGAGTATTCACCCCTCCACTTT
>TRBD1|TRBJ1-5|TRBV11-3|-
CASSPGPGQGGVQPQHF
TGTGCCAGCAGCCCGGGACCGGGACAGGGGGGGGTTCAGCCCCAGCATTTT
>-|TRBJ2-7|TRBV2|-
CASRKDSPYEQYF
TGTGCCAGCAGGAAGGACAGTCCATACGAGCAGTACTTC
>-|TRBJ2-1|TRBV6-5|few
CASSYSWGEHKFF
TGTGCCAGCAGTTACTCTTGGGGAGAACACAAGTTCTTC
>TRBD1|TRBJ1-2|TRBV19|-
CASSAKQGRDNYGYTF
TGTGCCAGTAGTGCAAAACAGGGGCGGGATAACTATGGCTACACCTTC
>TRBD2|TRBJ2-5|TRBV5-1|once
CASSSTSGKETQYF
TGCGCCAGCAGCTCGACTAGCGGAAAAGAGACCCAGTACTTC
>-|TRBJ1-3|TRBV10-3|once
CAISEWGNTIYF
TGTGCCATCAGTGAATGGGGAAACACCATATATTTT
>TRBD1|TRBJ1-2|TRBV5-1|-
CASQYGQGGRYGYTF
TGCGCCAGTCAATATGGACAGGGAGGTCGATATGGCTACACCTTC
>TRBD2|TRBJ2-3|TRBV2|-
CASSLTSGRRDTQYF
TGTGCCAGCAGCCTTACTAGCGGGAGGAGAGATACGCAGTATTTT